This entry lists 20 T cell receptor beta chains sequenced from one sample in a study of T cell responses to AZD1222 COVID-19 vaccine. Clones were read by immunoSEQ multiplex PCR, and TCRdb kept only the in-frame ones, dropping some. The sample has roughly 120,000 clones, approximately 90% seen once. Sample: peripheral blood, taken 28 days after the second AZD1222 dose. The receptor set was obtained from an adult who received the AZD1222 COVID-19 vaccine.

The chain carries TRBV2 and TRBJ2-5; D is ambiguous. Trimming took off 6 bases at V and 9 bases at J, with 11 bases between the two ends. CDR1 is SNHLY and CDR2 is FYNNEI in the germline V gene. The CDR3 covers 11 residues. The CDR3 DNA follows: TGTGCCAGCAGCTACGAGTGGGCCCAGTACTTC. Residues: CASSYEWAQYF.

This sequence joins TRBV14 and TRBJ1-3, with D maybe TRBD1 (5 bases). There are 15 residues in the CDR3. V lost 4 bases and J 1 base, leaving 11 bases between the germline ends. Germline CDR1 is SGHDN and CDR2 is FVKESK. The CDR3 reads CASSPWGRSGNTIYF. The CDR3 nucleotides read TGTGCCAGCAGCCCCTGGGGCCGATCTGGAAACACCATATATTTT.

The gene calls are TRBV27 and TRBJ2-3; the match to TRBD2 covers 11 bases. Trimming removed 1 base from V and 2 bases from J; junction bases left unmatched: 5. From germline, CDR1 is MNHEY and CDR2 SMNVEV (reference sequence). The CDR3 covers 17 residues. CDR3 DNA: TGTGCCAGCAGTTTATTTGGGACTAGCGGCTACACAGATACGCAGTATTTT. This translates into CASSLFGTSGYTDTQYF.

This chain joins TRBV19 and TRBJ2-4; D is unclear. The V gene's germline CDR1 is LNHDA and CDR2 SQIVND (reference sequence). The CDR3 totals 13 residues. The V gene lost 5 bases and the J gene lost 5 bases, with 10 bases spanning the gap. The CDR3 DNA sequence: TGTGCCAGTAGTGCGGACGGACAAAACATTCAGTACTTC. Translation gives CASSADGQNIQYF.

The V gene is TRBV11-2, the J gene TRBJ1-3; D unresolved. This CDR3 has 15 residues. V gave up 3 bases and J gave up 4 bases, with 13 bases separating them. Germline V lookup: CDR1 SGHAT, CDR2 FQNNGV. The CDR3 region has the DNA TGTGCCAGCAGCTTTAGCGGACTTGTGGGAAACACCATATATTTT. It is translated as CASSFSGLVGNTIYF.

The CDR3 DNA sequence: TGTGCCAGCAGTTTCCGACTAAAGGACACCATATATTTT. This encodes CASSFRLKDTIYF. The chain has TRBV28 and TRBJ1-3; D not resolved. V was pared by 3 bases and J by 8 bases, with 11 bases between. From germline, CDR1 is MDHEN and CDR2 SYDVKM. The CDR3 runs 13 residues. Full variable domain (rest looked up from reference TRBV28 and TRBJ1-3): DVKVTQSSRYLVKRTGEKVFLECVQDMDHENMFWYRQDPGLGLRLIYFSYDVKMKEKGDIPEGYSVSREKKERFSLILESASTNQTSMYLCASSFRLKDTIYFGEGSWLTVV.

The V and J genes are TRBV24-1 and TRBJ2-3; unclear D gene. Between the trimmed V and J ends, which lost 9 bases and 0 bases, there was a span of 12 bases. This CDR3 contains 14 residues. The germline V gene encodes CDR1 KGHDR and CDR2 SFDVKD. CDR3 amino acids: CATWPAPSTDTQYF. CDR3 sequence (DNA): TGTGCCACCTGGCCAGCTCCTAGCACAGATACGCAGTATTTT.

The chain is built from TRBV5-1 and TRBJ2-5; 12 bases map to TRBD2. The length of the CDR3 is 17 residues. The junction had 7 bases not matched to a gene; V was cut back by 0 bases and J by 4 bases. Germline CDR1 and CDR2: SGHRS and YFSETQ. CDR3 loop: CASSLVLAGGLAETQYF. The DNA for the CDR3 is TGCGCCAGCAGCTTGGTGCTAGCGGGGGGGCTTGCAGAGACCCAGTACTTC. Variable domain in full (rest from reference TRBV5-1 and TRBJ2-5): KAGVTQTPRYLIKTRGQQVTLSCSPISGHRSVSWYQQTPGQGLQFLFEYFSETQRNKGNFPGRFSGRQFSNSRSEMNVSTLELGDSALYLCASSLVLAGGLAETQYFGPGTRLLVL.

This rearrangement joins TRBV5-1 to TRBJ2-4; the match to TRBD1 covers 10 bases. Trimming at V came to 4 bases and at J to 8 bases, leaving 6 bases not matched to a gene. Germline V gene lookup returns CDR1 SGHRS and CDR2 YFSETQ. The CDR3 totals 14 residues. The CDR3 sequence is CASSPRTGGDIQYF. DNA for the CDR3: TGCGCCAGCAGCCCCCGGACAGGGGGTGACATTCAGTACTTC.

This chain uses TRBV29-1 with TRBJ1-1; D might be TRBD1 (5 bases). Germline CDR1 SQVTM, CDR2 ANQGSEA. This CDR3 contains 13 residues. V lost 4 bases, J lost 0 bases, and 9 bases lay in between. The CDR3 here is CSVAGVMNTEAFF. DNA of the CDR3: TGCAGCGTTGCGGGGGTAATGAACACTGAAGCTTTCTTT.

V gene TRBV29-1 combines with J gene TRBJ1-1, with no clear D. Trimming left V 3 bases short and J 5 bases short, with 16 bases between. The CDR3 totals 14 residues. Germline-derived CDR1 and CDR2 are SQVTM and ANQGSEA. The CDR3 sequence is CSVDYVVKSTEAFF. The CDR3 DNA reads TGCAGCGTTGATTACGTGGTGAAGTCTACTGAAGCTTTCTTT.

The chain combines TRBV20-1 with TRBJ2-7; perhaps TRBD1 as D (5 bases). The CDR3 is made up of 11 amino acids. Per germline, CDR1 DFQATT and CDR2 SNEGSKA (reference sequence). Trimming stripped 3 bases from V and 4 bases from J, with 7 bases between. The CDR3 reads CSARTEYEQYF. The DNA of the CDR3 is TGCAGTGCTAGGACAGAGTACGAGCAGTACTTC.

The chain links TRBV18 to TRBJ2-2, with D uncertain. CDR3 size: 13 residues. V lost 2 bases and J lost 2, with 3 bases in between. CDR1 is KGHSH, CDR2 LQKENI, per germline. The CDR3 DNA reads TGTGCCAGCTCACCATTAAACACCGGGGAGCTGTTTTTT. Residues: CASSPLNTGELFF.

There are a few counts of this clone. V is TRBV3-1 (or the pseudogene TRBV3-2) and J is TRBJ2-1; perhaps TRBD2 as D (5 bases). Germline V lookup: CDR1 LGHDT, CDR2 YNNKEL (reference sequence). The length of the CDR3 is 14 residues. V shed 4 bases and J shed 16 bases, with 23 bases lying between them. The CDR3 nucleotides are TGTGCCAGCAGCCGAACTGGCCTAGCCCCAATAGGCTTCTTC. Its translation is CASSRTGLAPIGFF.

The V call is TRBV11-3, the J call TRBJ2-3, with D maybe TRBD2 (5 bases). The CDR3 has 13 amino acids. V lost 8 bases and J 2 bases, leaving 11 bases between the germline ends. Germline CDR1 and CDR2: SGHNT and YENEEA. The CDR3 bases are TGTGCCAGCGCTCGGGGTTACACAGATACGCAGTATTTT. As protein: CASARGYTDTQYF. Using reference TRBV11-3 and TRBJ2-3 for the parts outside the CDR3, the full variable domain is EAGVVQSPRYKIIEKKQPVAFWCNPISGHNTLYWYLQNLGQGPELLIRYENEEAVDDSQLPKDRFSAERLKGVDSTLKIQPAELGDSAVYLCASARGYTDTQYFGPGTRLTVL.

J is TRBJ1-5 and V is TRBV28; perhaps TRBD1 as D (5 bases). This CDR3 contains 12 residues. The germline gives CDR1 MDHEN, CDR2 SYDVKM. Trimming shortened V by 6 bases and J by 4 bases, and 7 bases separated the two germline ends. In nucleotides, the CDR3 is TGTGCCAGCAGGGACACTAATCAGCCCCAGCATTTT. Translated, it gives CASRDTNQPQHF.

This clone occurred a few times. This sequence joins TRBV20-1 and TRBJ2-7; TRBD1 or TRBD2 may be the D gene (6 bases each). The CDR3 has 14 residues. The germline V gene encodes CDR1 DFQATT and CDR2 SNEGSKA (reference sequence). V was pared by 3 bases and J by 6 bases, with 18 bases between. CDR3 in amino acids: CSASRGTLEGEQYF. CDR3 in DNA: TGCAGTGCTAGTCGCGGGACACTGGAAGGCGAGCAGTACTTC.

V and J are TRBV19 and TRBJ1-6; D remains unclear. Germline V lookup: CDR1 LNHDA, CDR2 SQIVND (reference sequence). This CDR3 region has 15 residues. The CDR3 reads CATKESGQSYSPLHF. The CDR3 DNA follows: TGTGCTACCAAGGAGTCTGGGCAGTCTTATTCACCCCTCCACTTT. The full variable domain, completed using reference TRBV19 and TRBJ1-6, is DGGITQSPKYLFRKEGQNVTLSCEQNLNHDAMYWYRQDPGQGLRLIYYSQIVNDFQKGDIAEGYSVSREKKESFPLTVTSAQKNPTAFYLCATKESGQSYSPLHFGNGTRLTVT.

This chain uses TRBV7-9 with TRBJ1-1; D is ambiguous. This CDR3 comprises 14 residues. Germline-derived CDR1 and CDR2 are SEHNR and FQNEAQ (reference sequence). Trimming removed 0 bases from V and 4 bases from J, with 9 bases in between. For the CDR3, the DNA is TGTGCCAGCAGCTTAGCAAACAGAGGCACTGAAGCTTTCTTT. The encoded protein is CASSLANRGTEAFF.

The V and J genes are TRBV27 and TRBJ1-2; no definite D call. Trimming took off 5 bases at V and 5 bases at J, with 9 bases between the two ends. Germline CDR1 MNHEY, CDR2 SMNVEV (reference sequence). The CDR3 totals 12 residues. In DNA form, the CDR3 reads TGTGCCAGCAGTATGAAAACTTATGGCTACACCTTC. Residues: CASSMKTYGYTF.